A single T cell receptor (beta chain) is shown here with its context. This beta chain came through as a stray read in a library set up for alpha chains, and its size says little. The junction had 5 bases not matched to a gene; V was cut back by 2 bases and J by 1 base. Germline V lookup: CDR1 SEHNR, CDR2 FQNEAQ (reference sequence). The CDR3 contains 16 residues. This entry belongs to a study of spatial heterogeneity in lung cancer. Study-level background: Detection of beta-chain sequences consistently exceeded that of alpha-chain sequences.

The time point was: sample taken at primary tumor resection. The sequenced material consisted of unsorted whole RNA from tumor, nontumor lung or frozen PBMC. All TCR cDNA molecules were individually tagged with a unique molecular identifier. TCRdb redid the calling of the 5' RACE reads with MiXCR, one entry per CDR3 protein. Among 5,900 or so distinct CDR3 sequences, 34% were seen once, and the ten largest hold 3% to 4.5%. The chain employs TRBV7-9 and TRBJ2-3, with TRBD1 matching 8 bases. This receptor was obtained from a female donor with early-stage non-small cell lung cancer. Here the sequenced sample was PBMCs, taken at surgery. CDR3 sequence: CASSLRTGIGTDTQYF. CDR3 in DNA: TGTGCCAGCAGCTTAAGGACAGGGATTGGCACAGATACGCAGTATTTT.